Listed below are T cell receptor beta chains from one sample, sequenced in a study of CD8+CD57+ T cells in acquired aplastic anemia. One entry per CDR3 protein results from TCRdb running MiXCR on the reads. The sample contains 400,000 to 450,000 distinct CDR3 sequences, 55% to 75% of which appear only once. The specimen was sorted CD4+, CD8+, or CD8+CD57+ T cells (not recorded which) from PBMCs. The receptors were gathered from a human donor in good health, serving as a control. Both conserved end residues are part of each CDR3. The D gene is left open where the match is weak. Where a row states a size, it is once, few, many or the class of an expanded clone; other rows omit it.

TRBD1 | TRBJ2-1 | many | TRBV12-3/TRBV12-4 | TGTGCCAGCAGGGGGACAGGCCACTACAATGAGCAGTTCTTC | CASRGTGHYNEQFF
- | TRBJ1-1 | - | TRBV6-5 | TGTGCCAGCAGTTATTTCCGGGACGCGAACACTGAGGCTTTCTTT | CASSYFRDANTEAFF
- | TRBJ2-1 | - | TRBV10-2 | TGCGCCAGCAGGGACCCCTACAATGAGCAGTTCTTC | CASRDPYNEQFF
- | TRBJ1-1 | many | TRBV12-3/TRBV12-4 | TGTGCCAGCAGTCCCGCCTTGAACACTGAAGCTTTCTTT | CASSPALNTEAFF
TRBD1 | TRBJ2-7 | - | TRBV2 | TGTGCCAGCAGTGGGCGGACAGGTCCGTCCTACGAGCAGTACTTC | CASSGRTGPSYEQYF
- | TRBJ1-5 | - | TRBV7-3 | TGTGCCAGCAGCGACGGCTACAGCAAGGCCCAATTCACCCATTTT | CASSDGYSKAQFTHF
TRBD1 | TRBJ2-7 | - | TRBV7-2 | TGTGCCAGCAGCTTAGCGCCGACAGGGACCTACGAGCAGTACTTC | CASSLAPTGTYEQYF
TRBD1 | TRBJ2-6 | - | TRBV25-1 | TGTGCCAGCGGAGACAGGGCTGGGGCCAACGTGCAGACTTTC | CASGDRAGANVQTF
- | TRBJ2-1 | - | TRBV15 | TGTGCCACCAGCAGAGAGAAGGGTACCTACAATGAGCAGTTCTTC | CATSREKGTYNEQFF
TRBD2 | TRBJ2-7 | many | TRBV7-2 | TGTGCCAGCAGCTTAGAGGGCGGGGGGGCGCCCTACGAGCAGTACTTC | CASSLEGGGAPYEQYF
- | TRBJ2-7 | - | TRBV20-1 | TGCAGTGCTAGACGGGGCGAGACGAACAAGTACGAGCAGTACTTC | CSARRGETNKYEQYF
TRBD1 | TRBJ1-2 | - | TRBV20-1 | TGCAGTGCGCTCGGGACAGGGAAGTATGGCTACACCTTC | CSALGTGKYGYTF
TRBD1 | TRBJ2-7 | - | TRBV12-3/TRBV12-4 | TGTGCCAGCAGCCTCGGGACAGGGTCTTACTACGAGCAGTACTTC | CASSLGTGSYYEQYF
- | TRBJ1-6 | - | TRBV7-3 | TGTGCCAGCAGCCGATTCCCAGGTGGATCAGGCCTACACTTT | CASSRFPGGSGLHF
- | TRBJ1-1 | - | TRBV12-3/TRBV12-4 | TGTGCCAGCAGTTTGGACAGTAGCACTGAAGCTTTCTTT | CASSLDSSTEAFF
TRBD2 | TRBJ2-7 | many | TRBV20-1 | TGCAGTGCTAGGGCGGGAGGGGAGGGGCACGAGCAGTACTTC | CSARAGGEGHEQYF
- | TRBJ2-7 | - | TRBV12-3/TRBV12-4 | TGTGCCAGCAGTATCCCCAGGGGTAGCGAGCAGTACTTC | CASSIPRGSEQYF